The rows below give T cell receptor beta chains drawn from one sample of a study of T cell responses to AZD1222 COVID-19 vaccine. Sequenced by immunoSEQ multiplex PCR; TCRdb stores in-frame clones only, minus some. The sample includes approximately 80,000 clones, roughly nine tenths of them seen just once. The input for sequencing was peripheral blood, taken on day 0 of AZD1222 vaccination. The receptors come from an adult in good health. CDR3s include the opening cysteine and the closing phenylalanine or tryptophan. Fields, in order: V gene, D gene, J gene, clone size, CDR3 protein, CDR3 DNA. D genes are given only for firm matches. Not all rows give a size; the values are once, few, many and, for expanded clones, a class.

v_call: TRBV28; d_call: TRBD2; j_call: TRBJ2-7; clone_size: NA; cdr3_aa: CASSPPGLAGYEQYF; cdr3_nt: TGTGCCAGCAGTCCACCGGGACTAGCGGGCTACGAGCAGTACTTC
v_call: TRBV6-5; d_call: TRBD2; j_call: TRBJ2-1; clone_size: NA; cdr3_aa: CASTSGGPHNEQFF; cdr3_nt: TGTGCCAGCACTTCGGGAGGTCCCCACAATGAGCAGTTCTTC
v_call: TRBV12-5; d_call: NA; j_call: TRBJ1-2; clone_size: NA; cdr3_aa: CASAWGGSNYGYTF; cdr3_nt: TGTGCTAGTGCCTGGGGGGGATCGAACTATGGCTACACCTTC
v_call: TRBV20-1; d_call: TRBD1; j_call: TRBJ2-1; clone_size: NA; cdr3_aa: CSAPIQGAGFF; cdr3_nt: TGCAGTGCTCCAATCCAGGGGGCCGGGTTCTTC
v_call: TRBV7-9; d_call: TRBD2; j_call: TRBJ2-1; clone_size: NA; cdr3_aa: CASSPLAGLAYNEQFF; cdr3_nt: TGTGCCAGCAGCCCTTTAGCGGGACTCGCCTACAATGAGCAGTTCTTC
v_call: TRBV10-3; d_call: TRBD1; j_call: TRBJ1-2; clone_size: NA; cdr3_aa: CAISESTPGQNYGYTF; cdr3_nt: TGTGCCATCAGTGAGTCGACTCCGGGACAGAACTATGGCTACACCTTC
v_call: TRBV7-6; d_call: TRBD2; j_call: TRBJ2-3; clone_size: NA; cdr3_aa: CASSLAIGGRGSGSLRDTQYF; cdr3_nt: TGTGCCAGCAGCTTGGCAATTGGGGGTCGGGGGAGCGGGAGCTTAAGAGATACGCAGTATTTT
v_call: TRBV7-2; d_call: NA; j_call: TRBJ2-7; clone_size: NA; cdr3_aa: CASRLGGYEQYF; cdr3_nt: TGTGCCAGCAGACTCGGAGGGTACGAGCAGTACTTC
v_call: TRBV19; d_call: NA; j_call: TRBJ2-5; clone_size: many; cdr3_aa: CASSIERQEAQYF; cdr3_nt: TGTGCCAGTAGTATAGAGAGACAGGAGGCCCAGTACTTC
v_call: TRBV28; d_call: TRBD2; j_call: TRBJ2-1; clone_size: NA; cdr3_aa: CASSPGLAVHNEQFF; cdr3_nt: TGTGCCAGCAGTCCGGGACTAGCGGTTCACAATGAGCAGTTCTTC
v_call: TRBV28; d_call: TRBD2; j_call: TRBJ2-7; clone_size: NA; cdr3_aa: CASRSGTLSYEQYF; cdr3_nt: TGTGCCAGTAGGAGCGGGACCCTCTCCTACGAGCAGTACTTC
v_call: TRBV28; d_call: NA; j_call: TRBJ2-5; clone_size: NA; cdr3_aa: CASSGGEGYQETQYF; cdr3_nt: TGTGCCAGCAGTGGAGGGGAAGGGTACCAAGAGACCCAGTACTTC
v_call: TRBV7-2; d_call: NA; j_call: TRBJ2-7; clone_size: NA; cdr3_aa: CASSLSRDQSEQYF; cdr3_nt: TGTGCCAGCAGCTTATCCCGGGACCAGAGCGAGCAGTACTTC
v_call: TRBV5-1; d_call: TRBD2; j_call: TRBJ2-3; clone_size: NA; cdr3_aa: CASSLGRREGTDTQYF; cdr3_nt: TGCGCCAGCAGCTTGGGGAGGCGGGAGGGCACAGATACGCAGTATTTT
v_call: TRBV3-1/TRBV3-2; d_call: NA; j_call: TRBJ2-5; clone_size: NA; cdr3_aa: CASSQGEETQYF; cdr3_nt: TGTGCCAGCAGCCAAGGGGAGGAGACCCAGTACTTC
v_call: TRBV3-1/TRBV3-2; d_call: NA; j_call: TRBJ2-7; clone_size: NA; cdr3_aa: CASSQDGAGSYEQYF; cdr3_nt: TGTGCCAGCAGCCAAGATGGGGCAGGGTCCTACGAGCAGTACTTC
v_call: TRBV11-2; d_call: NA; j_call: TRBJ2-5; clone_size: once; cdr3_aa: CASSFSQETQYF; cdr3_nt: TGTGCCAGCAGCTTCAGTCAGGAGACCCAGTACTTC
v_call: TRBV14; d_call: NA; j_call: TRBJ2-5; clone_size: NA; cdr3_aa: CASSRNLGETQYF; cdr3_nt: TGTGCCAGCAGCCGAAACTTGGGAGAGACCCAGTACTTC
v_call: TRBV29-1; d_call: TRBD1; j_call: TRBJ1-1; clone_size: NA; cdr3_aa: CSVEETGGDTEAFF; cdr3_nt: TGCAGCGTTGAAGAGACAGGGGGTGACACTGAAGCTTTCTTT